This TCR beta chain was retrieved from a study of Ad26.COV2.S vaccination and SARS-CoV-2 variants. Clones were read by immunoSEQ multiplex PCR, and TCRdb kept only the in-frame ones, dropping some. The table has more than 150,000 clones, around 88% seen once; the top ten hold approximately 6%. The material sequenced was peripheral blood, taken after recovery from COVID-19. The source of this sequence is a human donor who had recovered from COVID-19.

For the CDR3, the DNA is TGTGCCAGCAGCTTATTATTACAGGGAAACACCGGGGAGCTGTTTTTT. It specifies CASSLLLQGNTGELFF. V and J are TRBV7-9 and TRBJ2-2; tentatively, D is TRBD1 (6 bases). The V and J ends lost 2 bases and 2 bases respectively, with 12 bases between them. The CDR3 contains 16 residues. The germline gives CDR1 SEHNR, CDR2 FQNEAQ (reference sequence).